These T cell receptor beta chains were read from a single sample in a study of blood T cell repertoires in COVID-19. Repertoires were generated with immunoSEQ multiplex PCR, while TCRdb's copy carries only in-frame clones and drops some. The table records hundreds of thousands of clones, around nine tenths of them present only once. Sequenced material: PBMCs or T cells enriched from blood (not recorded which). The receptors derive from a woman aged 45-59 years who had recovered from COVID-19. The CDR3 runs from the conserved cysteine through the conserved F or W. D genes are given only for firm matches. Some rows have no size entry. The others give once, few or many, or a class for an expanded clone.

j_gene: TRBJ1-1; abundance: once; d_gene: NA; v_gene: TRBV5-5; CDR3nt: TGTGCCAGCAGATATCAGGGGCGGGACACTGAAGCTTTCTTT; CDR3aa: CASRYQGRDTEAFF
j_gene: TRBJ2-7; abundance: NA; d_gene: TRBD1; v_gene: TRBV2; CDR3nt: TGTGCCAGCAGTGCGGGCAGGGGGAAGTACGAGCAGTACTTC; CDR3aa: CASSAGRGKYEQYF
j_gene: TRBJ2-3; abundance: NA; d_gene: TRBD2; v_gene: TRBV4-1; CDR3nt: TGCGCCAGCAGCCCAACGGCATTAGCGGGGGAATACGATACGCAGTATTTT; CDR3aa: CASSPTALAGEYDTQYF
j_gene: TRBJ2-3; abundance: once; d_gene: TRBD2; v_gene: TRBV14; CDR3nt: TGTGCCAGCAGCCCACTAGCGGGGGGGTCAGATACGCAGTATTTT; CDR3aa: CASSPLAGGSDTQYF
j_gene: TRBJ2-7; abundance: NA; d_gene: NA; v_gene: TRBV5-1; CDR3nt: TGCGCCAGCAGTTCCACCCTACCGAGCGGAATAGAGTACGAGCAGTACTTC; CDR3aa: CASSSTLPSGIEYEQYF
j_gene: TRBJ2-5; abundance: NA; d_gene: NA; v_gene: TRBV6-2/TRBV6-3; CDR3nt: TGTGCCAGCAGTTACCGGACGGGGTCCCCTCAAGAGACCCAGTACTTC; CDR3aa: CASSYRTGSPQETQYF
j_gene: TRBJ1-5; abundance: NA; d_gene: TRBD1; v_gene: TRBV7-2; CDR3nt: TGTGCCAGCAGCGAAAGACAGGGTACCGGGCAGCCCCAGCATTTT; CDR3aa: CASSERQGTGQPQHF
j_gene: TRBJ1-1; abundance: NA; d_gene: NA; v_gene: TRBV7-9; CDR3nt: TGTGCCAGCAGCCTAGAAAATACGAGGAACACTGAAGCTTTCTTT; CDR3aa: CASSLENTRNTEAFF
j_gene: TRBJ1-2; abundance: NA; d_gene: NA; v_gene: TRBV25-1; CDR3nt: TGTGCCAGCAGTGAATTGTATGCGAATGGCTACACCTTC; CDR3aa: CASSELYANGYTF
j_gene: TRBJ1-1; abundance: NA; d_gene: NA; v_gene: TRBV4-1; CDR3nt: TGCGCCAGCAGCCAGCCCCTGGTGAGCACTGAAGCTTTCTTT; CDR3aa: CASSQPLVSTEAFF
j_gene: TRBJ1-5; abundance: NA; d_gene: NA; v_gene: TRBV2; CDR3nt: TGTGCCAGCAGTGAACTGGGCGCCCCGGAGCCCCAGCATTTT; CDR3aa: CASSELGAPEPQHF
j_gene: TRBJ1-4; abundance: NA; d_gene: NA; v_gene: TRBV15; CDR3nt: TGTGCCACCAGCAGATTTAGTTTGAATGAAAAACTGTTTTTT; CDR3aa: CATSRFSLNEKLFF
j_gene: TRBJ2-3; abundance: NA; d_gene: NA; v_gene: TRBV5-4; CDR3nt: TGTGCCAGCAGCCCTAGCACAGATACGCAGTATTTT; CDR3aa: CASSPSTDTQYF
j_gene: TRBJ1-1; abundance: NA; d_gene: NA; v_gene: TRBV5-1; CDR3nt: TGCGCCAGCAGCCCAAACCTAGGGAACACTGAAGCTTTCTTT; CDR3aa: CASSPNLGNTEAFF
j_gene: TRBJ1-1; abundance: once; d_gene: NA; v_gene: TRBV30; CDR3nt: TGTGCCTGGAGTGTAAACAGCTACTCTGAAGCTTTCTTT; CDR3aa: CAWSVNSYSEAFF
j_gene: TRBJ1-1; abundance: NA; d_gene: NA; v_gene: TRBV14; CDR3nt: TGTGCCAGCGGCGTTCGGGGTGGGACTGAAGCTTTCTTT; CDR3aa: CASGVRGGTEAFF
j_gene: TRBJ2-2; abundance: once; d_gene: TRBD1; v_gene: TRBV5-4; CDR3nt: TGTGCCAGCAGCCTAGGACAGGGAGACACCGGGGAGCTGTTTTTT; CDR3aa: CASSLGQGDTGELFF
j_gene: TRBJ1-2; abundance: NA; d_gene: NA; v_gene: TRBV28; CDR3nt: TGTGCCAGCAGGGATGACAGAGTTCATGGCTACACCTTC; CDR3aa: CASRDDRVHGYTF
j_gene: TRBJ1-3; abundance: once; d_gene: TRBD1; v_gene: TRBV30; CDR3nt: TGTGCCTGGAGTCAGGGGGCGCCGAACACCATATATTTT; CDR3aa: CAWSQGAPNTIYF
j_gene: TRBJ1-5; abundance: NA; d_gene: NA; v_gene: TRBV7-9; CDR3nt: TGTGCCAGCAGCGGGTGGGGCGACAATCAGCCCCAGCATTTT; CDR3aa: CASSGWGDNQPQHF
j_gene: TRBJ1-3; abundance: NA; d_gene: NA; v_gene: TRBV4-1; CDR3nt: TGCGCCAGCAGCCAAGTCAGGGCGATAGGAAACACCATATATTTT; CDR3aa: CASSQVRAIGNTIYF
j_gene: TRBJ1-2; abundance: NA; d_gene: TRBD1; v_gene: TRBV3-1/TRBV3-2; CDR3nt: TGTGCCAGCAGCCCAGATCCCGGGACAGGGGGATATGGCTACACCTTC; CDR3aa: CASSPDPGTGGYGYTF
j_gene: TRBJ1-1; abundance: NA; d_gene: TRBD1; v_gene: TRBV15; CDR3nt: TGTGCCACCAGCCCACGGGACGGGACAGGGAGGTCTTTCTTT; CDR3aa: CATSPRDGTGRSFF
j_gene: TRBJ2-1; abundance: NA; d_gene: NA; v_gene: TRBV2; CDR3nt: TGTGCCAGCAGTGGCGATAAGCGGAGGCCATGGTTCTTC; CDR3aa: CASSGDKRRPWFF
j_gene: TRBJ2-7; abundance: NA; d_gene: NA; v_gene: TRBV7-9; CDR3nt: TGTGCCTCCTCCGGGGTACCCTACGAGCAGTACTTC; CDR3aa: CASSGVPYEQYF
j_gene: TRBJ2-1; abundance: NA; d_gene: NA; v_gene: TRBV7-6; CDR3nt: TGTGCCAGCAGCAGTACTTACCTCTCCTACAATGAGCAGTTCTTC; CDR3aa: CASSSTYLSYNEQFF
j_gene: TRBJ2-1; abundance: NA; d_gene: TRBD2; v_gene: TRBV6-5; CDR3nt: TGTGCCACCGAGACTAGCGGGGGGCCGGGTGAGCAGTTCTTC; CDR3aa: CATETSGGPGEQFF
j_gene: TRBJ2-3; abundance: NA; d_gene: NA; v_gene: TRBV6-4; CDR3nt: TGTGCCAGCAGTGAGCGGGGATTGGGAGATACGCAGTATTTT; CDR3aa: CASSERGLGDTQYF